This TCR beta chain is from a study of blood T cell repertoires in COVID-19. Germline V gene lookup returns CDR1 MDHEN and CDR2 SYDVKM. This CDR3 contains 14 residues. V dropped 5 bases and J dropped 5; count of bases not matched to a gene: 2. The protocol was immunoSEQ multiplex PCR, while the TCRdb copy is restricted to in-frame clones and leaves out a portion. The table shows roughly 200,000 clones, with 81% occurring only once. The sample consisted of peripheral blood. The chain is built from TRBV28 and TRBJ2-1; TRBD2 matches at 11 bases. The receptor was isolated from a woman in her thirties or forties with COVID-19, enrolled during active disease. The CDR3 coding sequence is TGTGCCAGCAGTATGGGACTAGCGGACAATGAGCAGTTCTTC. This gives the protein CASSMGLADNEQFF.